Presented here are 25 T cell receptor beta chains from one specimen sequenced in a study of blood T cell repertoires in COVID-19. Measured with immunoSEQ multiplex PCR; TCRdb has only the in-frame clones, and not every one. The sample records some 74,000 clones, 60% to 80% being singletons. Source material: peripheral blood. These TCRs come from a man aged 70-80 years with active or convalescent COVID-19.

The rearrangement joins TRBV6-6 to TRBJ2-7; D unclear. Trimming stripped 6 bases from V and 6 bases from J, with 18 bases between. Germline CDR1 is MNHNY and CDR2 is SVGAGI (reference sequence). The CDR3 is 14 amino acids. CDR3 sequence (DNA): TGTGCCAGCAGCCGCCCAGGCAGCTTGGGCGAGCAGTACTTC. This translates into CASSRPGSLGEQYF.

The chain carries TRBV12-3 or TRBV12-4 and TRBJ2-7; no firm D call. V was cut by 3 bases and J by 4 bases, with 7 bases left in between. The CDR3 is 12 residues long. The CDR3 is CASSFGRYEQYF. In nucleotides, the CDR3 is TGTGCCAGCAGTTTTGGCAGATACGAGCAGTACTTC.

The chain's CDR3 is CASSLRPGSNTEAFF. In DNA, the CDR3 is TGTGCCAGCAGCCTACGTCCCGGTTCGAACACTGAAGCTTTCTTT. The V call is TRBV11-3, the J call TRBJ1-1; no firm D call. Germline V CDR1 and CDR2: SGHNT, YENEEA. This CDR3 has 15 residues. With 5 bases removed from V and 1 base from J, the gap between germline ends came to 14 bases.

This rearrangement joins TRBV7-3 to TRBJ1-1, with a weak D call TRBD1 (6 bases). The ends were cut back, 3 bases at V and 5 bases at J, with 13 bases in the middle. This CDR3 region has 14 residues. Germline assignment: CDR1 SGHTA and CDR2 FQGTGA. DNA for the CDR3: TGTGCCAGCAGCTTCGGGGGGCCTACGACTGAAGCTTTCTTT. This encodes CASSFGGPTTEAFF.

The chain couples TRBV6-5 to TRBJ1-5, with 8 bases identical to TRBD1. This CDR3 comprises 14 residues. CDR1 and CDR2 (germline): MNHEY, SVGAGI. The trim removed 8 bases at V and 3 bases at J, leaving 6 bases unmatched. CDR3 region: CASAAGGVNQPQHF. The DNA for the CDR3 is TGTGCCAGCGCCGCAGGGGGCGTCAATCAGCCCCAGCATTTT.

This clone has just a few counts. The chain couples TRBV10-3 to TRBJ2-3; D is possibly TRBD2 (6 bases). Germline lookup yields CDR1 ENHRY and CDR2 SYGVKD. Deletions cut 9 bases from V and 4 bases from J, with 14 bases between. The CDR3 is 13 amino acids. The CDR3 reads CAINGGAPDTQYF. CDR3 DNA: TGTGCCATTAATGGAGGGGCCCCAGATACGCAGTATTTT.

The rearrangement uses TRBV2 and TRBJ2-3, with 8 bases aligning to TRBD2. Germline values: CDR1 SNHLY, CDR2 FYNNEI. Trimming cost V 2 bases and J 6 bases; bases outside gene matches: 7. This CDR3 is 15 amino acids long. In nucleotides, the CDR3 is TGTGCCAGCAGTGAATTGGCGGGGGGCATTGATACGCAGTATTTT. Encoded protein: CASSELAGGIDTQYF.

This rearrangement joins TRBV28 to TRBJ2-3; 7 bases agree with TRBD1. The germline V gene encodes CDR1 MDHEN and CDR2 SYDVKM. The CDR3 spans 14 residues. V lost 7 bases, J lost 0 bases, and 4 bases stayed unmatched. The chain's CDR3 is CASIQGDSTDTQYF. The CDR3 coding sequence is TGTGCCAGCATCCAGGGGGATAGCACAGATACGCAGTATTTT.

The chain couples TRBV6-5 to TRBJ2-3; TRBD2 might be the D (5 bases). Trimming took off 8 bases at V and 3 bases at J, with 15 bases between the two ends. Germline CDR1 and CDR2: MNHEY and SVGAGI. This CDR3 region has 14 residues. CDR3 amino acids: CASETRRVTDTQYF. CDR3 in DNA: TGTGCCAGCGAAACTAGAAGGGTAACAGATACGCAGTATTTT.

This chain links TRBV7-3 with TRBJ2-1, with TRBD2 matching 8 bases. The CDR3 sequence is 19 residues long. Trimming cost V 1 base and J 7 bases; bases outside gene matches: 18. The germline gives CDR1 SGHTA, CDR2 FQGTGA. This CDR3 is CASSLKPPPLGGARNEQFF. The CDR3 bases are TGTGCCAGCAGCTTAAAACCGCCACCACTCGGGGGGGCCAGGAATGAGCAGTTCTTC.

This chain joins TRBV12-5 and TRBJ1-2; D perhaps matches TRBD1 (6 bases). In germline, CDR1 is LGHNT, CDR2 FRNRAP. V lost 0 bases to trimming and J lost 5 bases, with 10 bases between them. CDR3 size: 14 residues. In DNA form, the CDR3 reads TGTGCTAGTGGTTTGGTAGGGGGGGCTTATGGCTACACCTTC. Translated: CASGLVGGAYGYTF.

This chain links TRBV28 with TRBJ2-1; no clear D gene. There are 11 residues in the CDR3. The germline V gene encodes CDR1 MDHEN and CDR2 SYDVKM. V lost 7 bases and J lost 4, with 5 bases in between. CDR3 DNA sequence: TGTGCCAGCATCCAATACAATGAGCAGTTCTTC. The encoded protein is CASIQYNEQFF.

This clone has just a few counts. The V and J genes are TRBV18 and TRBJ2-5; TRBD2 agrees at 7 bases. J lost 1 base, V lost 1 base, and 9 bases had no gene match. The CDR3 is 17 amino acids. Germline V CDR1 and CDR2: KGHSH, LQKENI. The chain's CDR3 is CASSPLSDRTSQETQYF. The CDR3 DNA reads TGTGCCAGCTCACCACTCTCTGATCGGACTAGCCAAGAGACCCAGTACTTC.

In DNA form, the CDR3 reads TGTGCCAGCAGCCAAGAAACAGGGGTTCTTAACACCATATATTTT. Amino acids: CASSQETGVLNTIYF. The chain has TRBV3-1 (or the pseudogene TRBV3-2) and TRBJ1-3; 7 bases map to TRBD1. The J segment lost 7 bases and the V segment lost 0 bases, leaving 6 bases of the junction unmatched. The CDR3 has 15 residues. Germline CDR1 reads LGHDT; CDR2 reads YNNKEL (reference sequence).

CDR3 coding DNA: TGTGCCAGCACCCCCGGAGACAGATTTAATGAGCAGTTCTTC. Protein: CASTPGDRFNEQFF. The chain recombines TRBV27 with TRBJ2-1, with D possibly matching TRBD1 (5 bases). Germline V lookup: CDR1 MNHEY, CDR2 SMNVEV (reference sequence). Trimming removed 7 bases from V and 7 bases from J, with 17 bases in between. This CDR3 has 14 residues.

The genes are TRBV6-5 and TRBJ2-7; a possible D gene is TRBD1 (6 bases). The V gene lost 9 bases and the J gene lost 7 bases, with 19 bases spanning the gap. Germline V gives CDR1 MNHEY, CDR2 SVGAGI. CDR3 length: 13 residues. The CDR3 nucleotides read TGTGCCAGTCCGGGACAAGGCCGGCAAGAGCAGTACTTC. Translated: CASPGQGRQEQYF.

The chain is built from TRBV30 and TRBJ1-3; no clear D. The CDR3 runs to 14 residues. CDR1 and CDR2 (germline): GTSNPN, SVGIG (reference sequence). Trimming stripped 5 bases from V and 4 bases from J, with 15 bases between. CDR3 nucleotide sequence: TGTGCCTGGGGCAACGGGGTTGCAGGAAACACCATATATTTT. This codes for CAWGNGVAGNTIYF.

The CDR3 protein is CASRRDSTDTQYF. The CDR3 DNA is TGCGCCAGCAGACGGGACTCCACAGATACGCAGTATTTT. The chain employs TRBV5-1 and TRBJ2-3; tentative D call: TRBD2 (6 bases). The CDR3 has 13 amino acids. The germline V gene encodes CDR1 SGHRS and CDR2 YFSETQ. Trimming took 5 bases from V and 2 from J, leaving 9 bases between them. Based on the CDR3 plus reference TRBV5-1 and TRBJ2-3, the full variable domain is KAGVTQTPRYLIKTRGQQVTLSCSPISGHRSVSWYQQTPGQGLQFLFEYFSETQRNKGNFPGRFSGRQFSNSRSEMNVSTLELGDSALYLCASRRDSTDTQYFGPGTRLTVL.

The V call is TRBV6-1, the J call TRBJ1-2; 7 bases line up with TRBD1. From germline, CDR1 is MNHNS and CDR2 SASEGT. V was clipped by 1 base and J by 4 bases; unmatched bases: 6. This CDR3 spans 15 amino acids. The CDR3 bases are TGTGCCAGCAGTGAAGAGGGGGACAGACCCTATGGCTACACCTTC. Translated, it gives CASSEEGDRPYGYTF.

By share of the sample, this clone is medium-sized. This sequence joins TRBV4-1 and TRBJ2-4; D call uncertain. Per germline, CDR1 MGHRA and CDR2 YSYEKL. Trimming cost V 2 bases and J 8 bases, with 13 bases left between them. The CDR3 spans 14 residues. DNA of the CDR3: TGCGCCAGCAGCCAAAATCCCCTTAGAGACATTCAGTACTTC. Its protein is CASSQNPLRDIQYF.

This chain uses TRBV7-3 with TRBJ2-2, with TRBD1 as a possible D gene (6 bases). CDR3 size: 14 residues. Germline CDR1 SGHTA, CDR2 FQGTGA. V was shortened by 5 bases and J by 1 base, with 8 bases between the two germline ends. The CDR3 loop reads CASSQGGNTGELFF. The CDR3 nucleotides are TGTGCCAGCAGCCAAGGGGGGAACACCGGGGAGCTGTTTTTT. The full variable domain, completed using reference TRBV7-3 and TRBJ2-2, is GAGVSQTPSNKVTEKGKYVELRCDPISGHTALYWYRQSLGQGPEFLIYFQGTGAADDSGLPNDRFFAVRPEGSVSTLKIQRTERGDSAVYLCASSQGGNTGELFFGEGSRLTVL.

This clone was found once. This chain connects TRBV6-1 to TRBJ2-5, with a weak D call TRBD2 (6 bases). The CDR3 is made up of 12 amino acids. Per the germline V gene, CDR1 is MNHNS and CDR2 is SASEGT. Trimming removed 5 bases from V and 5 bases from J, with 9 bases in between. The chain's CDR3 is CASSPRGETQYF. The CDR3 DNA follows: TGTGCCAGCAGTCCTCGGGGGGAGACCCAGTACTTC.

The chain has TRBV28 and TRBJ2-1; maybe TRBD2 (5 bases). The CDR3 runs 15 residues. Germline loops: CDR1 MDHEN, CDR2 SYDVKM. Trimming took 4 bases from V and 7 from J, leaving 17 bases between them. The CDR3 nucleotides read TGTGCCAGCAGTTCCATTGAGGGAATGGGAAATGAGCAGTTCTTC. This sequence encodes CASSSIEGMGNEQFF.

The chain recombines TRBV2 with TRBJ2-5; D not resolved. V was trimmed by 6 bases and J by 3 bases, leaving 11 bases between them. The CDR3 has 13 amino acids. The germline CDR1 and CDR2 sequences are SNHLY and FYNNEI. CDR3 sequence: CASRADTEETQYF. The CDR3 coding sequence is TGTGCCAGCAGGGCCGACACGGAAGAGACCCAGTACTTC.

This chain connects TRBV5-6 to TRBJ2-4, with a tentative D call TRBD1 (6 bases). The V and J ends lost 0 bases and 2 bases respectively, with 12 bases between them. This CDR3 has 16 amino acids. Germline V CDR1 and CDR2: SGHDT, YYEEEE. The CDR3 coding sequence is TGTGCCAGCAGCTTGGTTACAGGGTGGTCCAAAAACATTCAGTACTTC. Amino acids: CASSLVTGWSKNIQYF.